This T cell receptor beta chain appears in the sequencing data of a study of blood T cell repertoires in COVID-19. The overall study: Acute and convalescent COVID-19 samples came from the United States, Italy and Spain. PBMCs, B-cell-depleted T cells, or T cells provided the cDNA or gDNA that made up the material.

In this sample, this clone turned up a few times. Per germline, CDR1 MNHNS and CDR2 SASEGT. Trimming cost V 1 base and J 4 bases; bases outside gene matches: 5. The CDR3 has 15 residues. Using immunoSEQ multiplex PCR, the repertoire was profiled, and TCRdb retains in-frame clones only, with some absent. The repertoire consists of 10,000 to 15,000 clones, with 75% to 90% occurring once and the leading ten covering roughly 5.1%. The sequence was obtained from a human donor in a cohort sampled during active COVID-19. The specimen sequenced was peripheral blood. V is TRBV6-1 and J is TRBJ1-1; TRBD1 agrees at 8 bases. CDR3 DNA: TGTGCCAGCAGTGAAGGCGGACAGGGCGGCACTGAAGCTTTCTTT. Amino acids: CASSEGGQGGTEAFF.